This T cell receptor beta chain originates from a study of T cell responses to AZD1222 COVID-19 vaccine. Study information: Analysis merged second doses at about 4 or about 12 weeks.

A remark on this clone: The antigen remains undetermined.

The CDR3 runs to 13 residues. V gave up 5 bases and J gave up 1 base; unmatched junction bases: 3. The V gene's germline CDR1 is SQVTM and CDR2 ANQGSEA. Findings and limits, study-wide: Reports indicate that nearly half of spike-specific TCRs are directed at unmutated variant regions. Spike regions recognized by vaccine-associated CD4 TCRs spanned the protein, led by 160-218 and 743-854. No day 14 peak samples; only post-peak repertoires were characterized.

TCRdb keeps only in-frame clones here, not all; method: immunoSEQ multiplex PCR. Among tens of thousands of clones, 70% to 85% were seen once, and the ten largest hold around 21%. This clonotype was obtained from an adult in good health. The chain links TRBV29-1 to TRBJ2-3; TRBD1 aligns across 7 bases. Sample: peripheral blood, taken on day 0 of AZD1222 vaccination. CDR3 amino acids: CSVTGQGTDTQYF. The DNA for the CDR3 is TGCAGCGTTACAGGACAGGGCACAGATACGCAGTATTTT.